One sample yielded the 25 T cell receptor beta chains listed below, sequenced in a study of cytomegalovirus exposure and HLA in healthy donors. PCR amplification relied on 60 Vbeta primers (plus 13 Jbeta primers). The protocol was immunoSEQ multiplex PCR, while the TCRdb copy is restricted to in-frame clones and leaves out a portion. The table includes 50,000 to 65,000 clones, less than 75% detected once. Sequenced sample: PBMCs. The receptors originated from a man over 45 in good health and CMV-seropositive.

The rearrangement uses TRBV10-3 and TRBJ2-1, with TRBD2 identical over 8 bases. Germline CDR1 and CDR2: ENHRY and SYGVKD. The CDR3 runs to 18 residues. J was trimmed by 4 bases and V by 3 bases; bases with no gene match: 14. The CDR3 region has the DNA TGTGCCATCAGTGACGCGATGGAGGAGCGGGGGAGGTACAATGAGCAGTTCTTC. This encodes CAISDAMEERGRYNEQFF.

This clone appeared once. CDR3 loop: CASREGLTSNIQYF. The CDR3 DNA follows: TGTGCCAGCAGAGAGGGACTGACCTCAAACATTCAGTACTTC. The chain carries TRBV27 and TRBJ2-4; D is perhaps TRBD2 (6 bases). The CDR3 has 14 residues. In germline, CDR1 is MNHEY, CDR2 SMNVEV (reference sequence). V lost 6 bases to trimming and J lost 6 bases, with 15 bases between them.

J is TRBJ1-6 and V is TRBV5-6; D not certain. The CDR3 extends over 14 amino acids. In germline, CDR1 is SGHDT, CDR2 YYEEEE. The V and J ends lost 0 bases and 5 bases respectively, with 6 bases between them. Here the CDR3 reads CASSLGFDNSPLHF. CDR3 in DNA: TGTGCCAGCAGCTTGGGTTTCGATAATTCACCCCTCCACTTT.

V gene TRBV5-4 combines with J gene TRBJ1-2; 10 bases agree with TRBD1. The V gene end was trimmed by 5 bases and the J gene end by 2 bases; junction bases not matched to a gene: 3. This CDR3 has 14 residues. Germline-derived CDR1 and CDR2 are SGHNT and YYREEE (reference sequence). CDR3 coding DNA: TGTGCCAGCAGGACAGGGGGCCGGAACTATGGCTACACCTTC. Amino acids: CASRTGGRNYGYTF.

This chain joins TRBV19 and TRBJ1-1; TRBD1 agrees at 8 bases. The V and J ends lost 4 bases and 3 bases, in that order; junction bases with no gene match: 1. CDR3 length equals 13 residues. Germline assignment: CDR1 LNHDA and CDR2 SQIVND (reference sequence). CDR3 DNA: TGTGCCAGTAGTACGGACAGGGACACTGAAGCTTTCTTT. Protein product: CASSTDRDTEAFF.

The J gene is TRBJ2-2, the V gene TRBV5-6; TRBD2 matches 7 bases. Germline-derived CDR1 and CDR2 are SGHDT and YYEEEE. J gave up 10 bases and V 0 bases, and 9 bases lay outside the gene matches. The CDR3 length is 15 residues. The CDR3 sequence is CASSLGSGGSLELFF. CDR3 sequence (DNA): TGTGCCAGCAGCTTGGGCTCGGGAGGTTCCTTGGAGCTGTTTTTT.

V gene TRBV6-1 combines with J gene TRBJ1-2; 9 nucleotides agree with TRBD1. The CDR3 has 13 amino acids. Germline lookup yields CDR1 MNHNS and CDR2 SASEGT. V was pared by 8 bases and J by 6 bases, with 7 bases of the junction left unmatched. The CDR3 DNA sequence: TGTGCCAGCTGGGACAGGGACACCGATGGCTACACCTTC. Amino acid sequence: CASWDRDTDGYTF.

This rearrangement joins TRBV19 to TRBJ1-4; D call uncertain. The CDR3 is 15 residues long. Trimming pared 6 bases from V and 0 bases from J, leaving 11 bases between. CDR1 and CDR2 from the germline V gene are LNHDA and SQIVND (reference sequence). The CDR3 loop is CASRRSAATNEKLFF. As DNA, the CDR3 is TGTGCCAGTAGGAGAAGCGCTGCAACTAATGAAAAACTGTTTTTT.

CDR3 nucleotide sequence: TGTGCCAGCAGCTTAGGGTTGACAGATACTGAAGCTTTCTTT. This translates into CASSLGLTDTEAFF. The chain carries TRBV11-2 and TRBJ1-1; TRBD1 might be the D (5 bases). The CDR3 is made up of 14 amino acids. Germline V gene data show CDR1 as SGHAT and CDR2 as FQNNGV. Trimming cost V 1 base and J 5 bases, with 11 bases left between them.

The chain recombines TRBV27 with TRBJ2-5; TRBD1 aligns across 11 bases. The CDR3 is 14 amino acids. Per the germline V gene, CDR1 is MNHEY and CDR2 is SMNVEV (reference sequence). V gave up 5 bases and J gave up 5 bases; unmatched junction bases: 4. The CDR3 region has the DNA TGTGCCAGCAGTGGACAGGGGGCCTGGGAGACCCAGTACTTC. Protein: CASSGQGAWETQYF.

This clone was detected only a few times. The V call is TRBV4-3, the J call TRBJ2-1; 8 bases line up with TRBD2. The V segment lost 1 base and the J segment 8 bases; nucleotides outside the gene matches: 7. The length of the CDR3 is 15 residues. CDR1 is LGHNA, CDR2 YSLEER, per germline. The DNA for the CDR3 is TGCGCCAGCAGCCAAGGCGGGGGGCGGGTCGATGAGCAGTTCTTC. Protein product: CASSQGGGRVDEQFF.

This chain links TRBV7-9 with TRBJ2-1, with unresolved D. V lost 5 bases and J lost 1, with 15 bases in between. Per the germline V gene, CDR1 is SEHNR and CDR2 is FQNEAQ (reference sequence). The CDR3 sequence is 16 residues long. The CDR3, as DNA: TGTGCCAGCAGCCCCTCTGACGCGCGGTCCTACAATGAGCAGTTCTTC. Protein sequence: CASSPSDARSYNEQFF.

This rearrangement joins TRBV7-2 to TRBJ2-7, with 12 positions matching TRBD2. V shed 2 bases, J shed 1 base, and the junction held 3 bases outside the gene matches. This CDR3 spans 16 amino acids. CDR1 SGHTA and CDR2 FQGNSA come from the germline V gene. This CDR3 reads CASSLTGTSGSYEQYF. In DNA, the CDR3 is TGTGCCAGCAGCTTAACCGGGACTAGCGGGTCCTACGAGCAGTACTTC.

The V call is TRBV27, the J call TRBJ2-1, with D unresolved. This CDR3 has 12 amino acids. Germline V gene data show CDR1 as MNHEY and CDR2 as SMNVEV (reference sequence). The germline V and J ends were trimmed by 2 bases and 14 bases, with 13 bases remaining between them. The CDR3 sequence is CASSLVRGRKFF. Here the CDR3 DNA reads TGTGCCAGCAGTTTAGTGAGAGGTAGAAAGTTCTTC.

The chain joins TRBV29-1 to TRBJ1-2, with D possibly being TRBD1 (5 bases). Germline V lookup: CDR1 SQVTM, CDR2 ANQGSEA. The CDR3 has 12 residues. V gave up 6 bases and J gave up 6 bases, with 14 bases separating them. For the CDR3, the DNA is TGCAGCGTCTACCCCAGGGCTGATGGCTACACCTTC. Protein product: CSVYPRADGYTF.

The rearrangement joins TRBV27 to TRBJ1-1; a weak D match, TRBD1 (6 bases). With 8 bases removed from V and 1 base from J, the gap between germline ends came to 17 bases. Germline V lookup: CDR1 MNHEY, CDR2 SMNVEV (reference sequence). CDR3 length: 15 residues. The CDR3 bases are TGTGCCAGCCGGGATTTCTGGACAGAGAACACTGAAGCTTTCTTT. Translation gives CASRDFWTENTEAFF.

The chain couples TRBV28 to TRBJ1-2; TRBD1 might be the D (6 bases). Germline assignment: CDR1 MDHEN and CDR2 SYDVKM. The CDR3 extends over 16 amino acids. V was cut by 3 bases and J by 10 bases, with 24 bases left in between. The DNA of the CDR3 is TGTGCCAGCAGTTTGACATCCGGGACAAGCCGCCGTTTCTACACCTTC. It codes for CASSLTSGTSRRFYTF.

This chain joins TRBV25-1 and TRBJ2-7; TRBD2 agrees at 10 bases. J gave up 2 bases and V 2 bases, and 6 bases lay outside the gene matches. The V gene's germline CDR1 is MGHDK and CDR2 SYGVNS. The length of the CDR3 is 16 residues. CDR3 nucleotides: TGTGCCAGCAGTGAACTAGCGGGAGAATCCCCCTACGAGCAGTACTTC. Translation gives CASSELAGESPYEQYF.

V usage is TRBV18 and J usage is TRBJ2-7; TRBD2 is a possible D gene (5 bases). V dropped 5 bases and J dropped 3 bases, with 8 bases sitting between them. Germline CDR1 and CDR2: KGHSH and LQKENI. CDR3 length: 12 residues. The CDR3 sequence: CASSSGLYEQYF. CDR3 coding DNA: TGTGCCAGCTCATCCGGACTCTACGAGCAGTACTTC.

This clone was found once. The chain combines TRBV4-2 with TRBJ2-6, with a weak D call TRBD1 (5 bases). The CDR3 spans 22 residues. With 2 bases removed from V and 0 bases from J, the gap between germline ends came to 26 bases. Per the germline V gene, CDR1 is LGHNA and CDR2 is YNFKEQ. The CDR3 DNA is TGTGCCAGCAGCCAACGTACCCAGCAGAGGAAGGGGTCCCCCTCTGGGGCCAACGTCCTGACTTTC. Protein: CASSQRTQQRKGSPSGANVLTF.

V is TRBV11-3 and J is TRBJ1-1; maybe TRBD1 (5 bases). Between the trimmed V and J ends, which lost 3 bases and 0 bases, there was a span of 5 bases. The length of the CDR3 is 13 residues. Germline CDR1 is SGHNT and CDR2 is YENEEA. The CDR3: CASSLDMNTEAFF. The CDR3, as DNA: TGTGCCAGCAGCTTGGACATGAACACTGAAGCTTTCTTT.

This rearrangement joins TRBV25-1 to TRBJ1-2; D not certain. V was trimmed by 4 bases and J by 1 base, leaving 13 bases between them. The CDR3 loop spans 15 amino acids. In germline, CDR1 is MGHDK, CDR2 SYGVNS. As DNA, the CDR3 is TGTGCCAGCAGTGCCCTCTTCCCAGATAACTATGGCTACACCTTC. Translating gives CASSALFPDNYGYTF.

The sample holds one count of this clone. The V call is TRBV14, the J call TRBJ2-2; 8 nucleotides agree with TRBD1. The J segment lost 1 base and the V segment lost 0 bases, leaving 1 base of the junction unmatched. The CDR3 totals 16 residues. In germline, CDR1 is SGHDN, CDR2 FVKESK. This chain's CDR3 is CASSQEDRGNTGELFF. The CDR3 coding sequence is TGTGCCAGCAGCCAAGAAGACAGGGGGAACACCGGGGAGCTGTTTTTT.

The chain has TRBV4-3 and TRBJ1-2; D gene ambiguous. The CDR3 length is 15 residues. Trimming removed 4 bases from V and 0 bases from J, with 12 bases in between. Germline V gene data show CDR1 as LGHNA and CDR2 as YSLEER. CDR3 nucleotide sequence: TGCGCCAGCAGCCTACAGCTTAACCCTAACTATGGCTACACCTTC. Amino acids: CASSLQLNPNYGYTF.

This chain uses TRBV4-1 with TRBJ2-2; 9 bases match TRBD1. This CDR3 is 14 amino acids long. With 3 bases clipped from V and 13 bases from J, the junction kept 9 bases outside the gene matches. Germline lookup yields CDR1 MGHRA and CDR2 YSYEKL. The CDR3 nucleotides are TGCGCCAGCAGCCAGGACAGGGGAAGGGTGGGGCTGTTTTTT. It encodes CASSQDRGRVGLFF.